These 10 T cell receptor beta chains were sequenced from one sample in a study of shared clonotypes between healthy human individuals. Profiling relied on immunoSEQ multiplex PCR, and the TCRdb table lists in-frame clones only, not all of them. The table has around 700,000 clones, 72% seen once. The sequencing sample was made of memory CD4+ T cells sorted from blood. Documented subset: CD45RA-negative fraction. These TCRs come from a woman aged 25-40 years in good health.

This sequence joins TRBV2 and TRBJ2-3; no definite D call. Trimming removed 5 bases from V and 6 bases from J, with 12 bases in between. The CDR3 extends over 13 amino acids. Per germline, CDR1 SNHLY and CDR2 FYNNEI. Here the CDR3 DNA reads TGTGCCAGCAGTTGGATAAATCCGGATACGCAGTATTTT. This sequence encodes CASSWINPDTQYF.

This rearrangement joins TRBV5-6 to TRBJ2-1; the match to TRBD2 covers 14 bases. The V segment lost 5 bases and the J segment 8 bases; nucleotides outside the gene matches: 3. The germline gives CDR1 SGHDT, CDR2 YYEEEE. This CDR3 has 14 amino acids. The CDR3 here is CASRGTSGSHEQFF. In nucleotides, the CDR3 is TGTGCCAGCAGAGGGACTAGCGGGAGCCATGAGCAGTTCTTC.

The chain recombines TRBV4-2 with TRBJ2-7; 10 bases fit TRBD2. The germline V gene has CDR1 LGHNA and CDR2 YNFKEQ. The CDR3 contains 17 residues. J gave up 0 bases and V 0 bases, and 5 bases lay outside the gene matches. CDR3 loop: CASSQDTSGTYSYEQYF. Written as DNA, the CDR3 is TGTGCCAGCAGCCAAGATACTAGCGGGACCTACTCCTACGAGCAGTACTTC.

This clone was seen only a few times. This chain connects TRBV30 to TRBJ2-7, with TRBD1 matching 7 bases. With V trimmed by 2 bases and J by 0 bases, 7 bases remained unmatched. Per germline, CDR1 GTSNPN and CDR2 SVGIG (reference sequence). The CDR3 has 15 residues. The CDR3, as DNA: TGTGCCTGGAGTAACCGCAGGGGGTACTCCTACGAGCAGTACTTC. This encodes CAWSNRRGYSYEQYF.

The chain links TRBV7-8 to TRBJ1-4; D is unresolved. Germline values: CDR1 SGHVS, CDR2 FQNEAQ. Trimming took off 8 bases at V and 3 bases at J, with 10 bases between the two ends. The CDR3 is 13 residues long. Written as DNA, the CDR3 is TGTGCCAGCGCCCCAGGACCTAATGAAAAACTGTTTTTT. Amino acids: CASAPGPNEKLFF.

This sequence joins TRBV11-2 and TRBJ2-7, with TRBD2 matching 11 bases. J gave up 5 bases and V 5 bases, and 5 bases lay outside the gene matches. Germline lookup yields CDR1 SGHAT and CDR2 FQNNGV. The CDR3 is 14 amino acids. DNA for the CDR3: TGTGCCAGCAGCCCTTTAGCGGGAGGGCACGAGCAGTACTTC. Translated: CASSPLAGGHEQYF.

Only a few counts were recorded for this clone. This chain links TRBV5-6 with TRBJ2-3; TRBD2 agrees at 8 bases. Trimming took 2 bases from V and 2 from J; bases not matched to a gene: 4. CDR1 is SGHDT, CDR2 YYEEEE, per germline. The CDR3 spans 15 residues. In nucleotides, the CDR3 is TGTGCCAGCAGCTTCTCAGCGGGAGTCACAGATACGCAGTATTTT. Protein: CASSFSAGVTDTQYF.

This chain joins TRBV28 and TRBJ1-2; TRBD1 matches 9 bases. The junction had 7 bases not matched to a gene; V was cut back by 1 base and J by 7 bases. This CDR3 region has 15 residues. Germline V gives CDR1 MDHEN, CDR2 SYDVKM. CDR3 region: CASSLSGQGTLGYTF. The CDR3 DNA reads TGTGCCAGCAGTTTATCGGGACAGGGCACTCTTGGCTACACCTTC.

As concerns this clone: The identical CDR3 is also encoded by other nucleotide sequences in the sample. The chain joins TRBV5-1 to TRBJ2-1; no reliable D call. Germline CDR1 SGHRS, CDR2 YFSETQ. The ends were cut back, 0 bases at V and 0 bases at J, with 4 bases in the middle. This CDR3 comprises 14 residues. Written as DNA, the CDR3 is TGCGCCAGCAGCTTGGCCGGCTCCTACAATGAGCAGTTCTTC. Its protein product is CASSLAGSYNEQFF.

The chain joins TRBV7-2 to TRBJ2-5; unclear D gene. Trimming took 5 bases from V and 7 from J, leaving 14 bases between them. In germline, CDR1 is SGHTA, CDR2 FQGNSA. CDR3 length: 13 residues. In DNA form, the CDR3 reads TGTGCCAGCAGCCCAGAACCCGTCGGGACCCAGTACTTC. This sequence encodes CASSPEPVGTQYF.